These T cell receptor beta chains were read from a single sample in a study of T cell repertoires in cytomegalovirus infection. TCRdb recomputed calls from the reads with MiXCR, one row per CDR3 protein. The data contain more than 350,000 distinct CDR3 sequences, 31% of them seen just once; the ten biggest clones take up 12% to 15%. Sequenced sample: PBMCs. Receptors were obtained from a human donor in good health (CMV status not recorded). Some clones in this sample may be carry-over from other donors' samples. The CDR3 runs from the conserved cysteine through the conserved F or W. A D gene is named only where the DNA matches it firmly. Clone size appears in some rows only: once, few, many, or a class for an expanded clone.

J: TRBJ1-6
D: .
V: TRBV11-2
size: .
length: 12
CDR3: CASSSTRSPLHF
DNA: TGTGCCAGCAGCTCCACAAGATCACCCCTCCACTTT

J: TRBJ1-6
D: .
V: TRBV7-2
size: .
length: 18
CDR3: CASRSRGGAASYNSPLHF
DNA: TGTGCCAGCAGGTCCAGGGGCGGGGCAGCCTCCTATAATTCACCCCTCCACTTT

J: TRBJ2-2
D: TRBD1
V: TRBV11-2
size: .
length: 15
CDR3: CASSSGQGVAGELFF
DNA: TGTGCCAGCAGCTCCGGACAGGGGGTGGCCGGGGAGCTGTTTTTT

J: TRBJ2-2
D: .
V: TRBV5-4
size: .
length: 15
CDR3: CASSLGGRTAGELFF
DNA: TGTGCCAGCAGCTTGGGTGGGAGAACCGCCGGGGAGCTGTTTTTT

J: TRBJ2-2
D: .
V: TRBV6-8
size: .
length: 11
CDR3: CASSEIGELFF
DNA: TGTGCCAGCAGTGAAATCGGGGAGCTGTTTTTT

J: TRBJ2-5
D: .
V: TRBV15
size: .
length: 15
CDR3: CATSRDGDSQETQYF
DNA: TGTGCCACCAGCAGAGATGGAGACTCTCAGGAGACCCAGTACTTC

J: TRBJ1-2
D: .
V: TRBV19
size: .
length: 17
CDR3: CASSPLVSADPNYGYTF
DNA: TGTGCCAGTAGTCCTCTCGTGTCGGCAGACCCTAACTATGGCTACACCTTC

J: TRBJ1-5
D: .
V: TRBV7-9
size: .
length: 14
CDR3: CASSLDSGNQPQHF
DNA: TGTGCCAGCAGCTTAGACAGCGGCAATCAGCCCCAGCATTTT

J: TRBJ1-4
D: .
V: TRBV4-1
size: few
length: 17
CDR3: CASSQDQGPATNEKLFF
DNA: TGCGCCAGCAGCCAAGATCAGGGACCAGCAACTAATGAAAAACTGTTTTTT

J: TRBJ1-5
D: .
V: TRBV6-2/TRBV6-3
size: .
length: 14
CDR3: CASSSVGGRQPQHF
DNA: TGTGCCAGCAGCTCCGTGGGGGGCAGGCAGCCCCAGCATTTT

J: TRBJ1-3
D: .
V: TRBV4-2
size: few
length: 14
CDR3: CASSQGTTGNTIYF
DNA: TGTGCCAGCAGCCAAGGGACAACTGGAAACACCATATATTTT

J: TRBJ1-1
D: TRBD1
V: TRBV27
size: .
length: 15
CDR3: CASSNTDRVYTEAFF
DNA: TGTGCCAGCAGTAATACTGACAGGGTGTACACTGAAGCTTTCTTT

J: TRBJ2-3
D: .
V: TRBV4-1
size: many
length: 13
CDR3: CASSQDETDTQYF
DNA: TGCGCCAGCAGCCAAGATGAAACAGATACGCAGTATTTT

J: TRBJ1-6
D: TRBD1
V: TRBV5-6
size: few
length: 15
CDR3: CASSADRTYNSPLHF
DNA: TGTGCCAGCAGCGCGGACAGGACCTATAATTCACCCCTCCACTTT

J: TRBJ2-5
D: TRBD2
V: TRBV2
size: .
length: 15
CDR3: CASSAGLAGVETQYF
DNA: TGTGCCAGCAGTGCGGGACTAGCGGGGGTGGAGACCCAGTACTTC